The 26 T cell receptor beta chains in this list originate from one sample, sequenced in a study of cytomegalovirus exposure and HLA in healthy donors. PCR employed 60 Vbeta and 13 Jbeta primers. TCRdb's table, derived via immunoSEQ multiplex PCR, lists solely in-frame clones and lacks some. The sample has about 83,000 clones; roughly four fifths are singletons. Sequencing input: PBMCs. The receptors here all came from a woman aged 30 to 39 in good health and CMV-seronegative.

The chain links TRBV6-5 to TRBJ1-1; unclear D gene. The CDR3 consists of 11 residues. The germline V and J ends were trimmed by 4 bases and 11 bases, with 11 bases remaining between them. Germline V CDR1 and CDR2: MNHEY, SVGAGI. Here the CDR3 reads CASSSTTKAFF. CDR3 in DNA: TGTGCCAGCAGTTCAACGACAAAGGCTTTCTTT.

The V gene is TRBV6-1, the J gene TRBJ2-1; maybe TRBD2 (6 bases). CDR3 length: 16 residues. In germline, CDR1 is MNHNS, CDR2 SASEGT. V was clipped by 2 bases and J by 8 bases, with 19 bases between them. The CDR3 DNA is TGTGCCAGCAGTGAATTGGCGCTGGGGGAGCGGGATGAGCAGTTCTTC. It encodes CASSELALGERDEQFF.

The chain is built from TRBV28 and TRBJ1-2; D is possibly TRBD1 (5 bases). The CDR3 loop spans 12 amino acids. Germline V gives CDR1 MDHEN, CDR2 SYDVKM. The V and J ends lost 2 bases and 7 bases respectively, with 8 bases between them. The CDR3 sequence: CASSLQGGGYTF. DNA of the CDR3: TGTGCCAGCAGTTTACAGGGTGGTGGCTACACCTTC.

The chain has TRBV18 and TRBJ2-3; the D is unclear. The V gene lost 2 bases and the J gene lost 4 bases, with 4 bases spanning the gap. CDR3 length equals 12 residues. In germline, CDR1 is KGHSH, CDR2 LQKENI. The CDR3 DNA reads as TGTGCCAGCTCACCATCCGCAGATACGCAGTATTTT. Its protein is CASSPSADTQYF.

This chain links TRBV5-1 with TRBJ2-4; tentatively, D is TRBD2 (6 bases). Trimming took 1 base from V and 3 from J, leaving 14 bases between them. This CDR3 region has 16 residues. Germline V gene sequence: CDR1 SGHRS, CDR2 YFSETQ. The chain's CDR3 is CASSLTGEVGKNIQYF. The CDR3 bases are TGCGCCAGCAGCTTGACGGGAGAGGTCGGCAAAAACATTCAGTACTTC.

CDR3 protein: CASSLSTGTDTQYF. Written as DNA, the CDR3 is TGTGCCAGCAGCTTATCCACGGGAACAGATACGCAGTATTTT. The V and J genes are TRBV7-2 and TRBJ2-3, with a possible D match to TRBD2 (5 bases). The CDR3 is made up of 14 amino acids. V was clipped by 2 bases and J by 3 bases, with 9 bases between them. Germline lookup yields CDR1 SGHTA and CDR2 FQGNSA.

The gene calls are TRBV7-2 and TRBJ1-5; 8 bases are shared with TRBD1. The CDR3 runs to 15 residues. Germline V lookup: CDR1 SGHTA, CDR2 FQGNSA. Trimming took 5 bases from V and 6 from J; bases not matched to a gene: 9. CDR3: CASSQEQGAGQPQHF. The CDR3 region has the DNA TGTGCCAGCAGCCAGGAGCAGGGGGCTGGTCAGCCCCAGCATTTT.

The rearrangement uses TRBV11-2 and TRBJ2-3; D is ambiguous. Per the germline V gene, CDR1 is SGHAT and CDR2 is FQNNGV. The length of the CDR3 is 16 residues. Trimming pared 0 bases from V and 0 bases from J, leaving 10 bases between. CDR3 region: CASSLEVRTSTDTQYF. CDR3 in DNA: TGTGCCAGCAGCTTAGAAGTGAGAACTAGCACAGATACGCAGTATTTT.

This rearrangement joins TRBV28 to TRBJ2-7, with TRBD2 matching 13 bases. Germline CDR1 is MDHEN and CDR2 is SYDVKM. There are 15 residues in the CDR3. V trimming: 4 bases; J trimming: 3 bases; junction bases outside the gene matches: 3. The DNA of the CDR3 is TGTGCCAGCAGTTATCGGACTAGCGGGGGCTACGAGCAGTACTTC. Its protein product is CASSYRTSGGYEQYF.

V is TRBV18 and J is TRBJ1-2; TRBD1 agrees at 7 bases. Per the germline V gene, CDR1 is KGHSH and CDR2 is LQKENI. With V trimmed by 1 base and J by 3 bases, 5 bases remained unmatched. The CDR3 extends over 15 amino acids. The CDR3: CASSPQGAEDYGYTF. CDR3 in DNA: TGTGCCAGCTCACCACAGGGGGCGGAGGACTATGGCTACACCTTC.

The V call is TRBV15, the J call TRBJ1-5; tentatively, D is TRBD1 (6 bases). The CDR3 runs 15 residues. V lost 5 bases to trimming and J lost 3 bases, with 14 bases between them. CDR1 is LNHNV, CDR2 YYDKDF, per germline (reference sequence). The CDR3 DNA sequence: TGTGCCACCAGCCCCCCGGCAGGGGACAATCAGCCCCAGCATTTT. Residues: CATSPPAGDNQPQHF. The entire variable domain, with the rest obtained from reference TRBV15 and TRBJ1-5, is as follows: DAMVIQNPRYQVTQFGKPVTLSCSQTLNHNVMYWYQQKSSQAPKLLFHYYDKDFNNEADTPDNFQSRRPNTSFCFLDIRSPGLGDTAMYLCATSPPAGDNQPQHFGDGTRLSIL.

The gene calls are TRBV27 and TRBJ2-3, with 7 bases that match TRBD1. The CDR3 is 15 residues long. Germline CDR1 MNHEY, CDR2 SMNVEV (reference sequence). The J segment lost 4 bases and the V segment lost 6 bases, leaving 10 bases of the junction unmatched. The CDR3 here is CASRYSGGFADTQYF. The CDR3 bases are TGTGCCAGCAGATACTCAGGGGGTTTCGCAGATACGCAGTATTTT.

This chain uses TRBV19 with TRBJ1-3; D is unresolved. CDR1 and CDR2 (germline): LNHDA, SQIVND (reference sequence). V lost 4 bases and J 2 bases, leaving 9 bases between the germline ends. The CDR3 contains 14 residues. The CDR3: CASSKGGPGNTIYF. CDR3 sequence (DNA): TGTGCCAGTAGTAAAGGAGGGCCTGGAAACACCATATATTTT.

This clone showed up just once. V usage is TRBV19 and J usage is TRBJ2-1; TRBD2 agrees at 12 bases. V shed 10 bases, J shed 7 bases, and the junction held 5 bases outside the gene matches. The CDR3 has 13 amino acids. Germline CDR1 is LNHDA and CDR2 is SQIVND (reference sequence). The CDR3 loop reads CATLAGGPNEQFF. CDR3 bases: TGTGCCACGCTAGCGGGAGGGCCGAATGAGCAGTTCTTC.

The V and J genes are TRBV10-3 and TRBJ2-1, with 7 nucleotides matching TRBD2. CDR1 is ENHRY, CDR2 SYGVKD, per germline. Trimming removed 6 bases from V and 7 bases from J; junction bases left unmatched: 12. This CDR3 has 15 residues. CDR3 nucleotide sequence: TGTGCCATCAGGATCTTCGAGGGAGGGGTGAATGAGCAGTTCTTC. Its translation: CAIRIFEGGVNEQFF.

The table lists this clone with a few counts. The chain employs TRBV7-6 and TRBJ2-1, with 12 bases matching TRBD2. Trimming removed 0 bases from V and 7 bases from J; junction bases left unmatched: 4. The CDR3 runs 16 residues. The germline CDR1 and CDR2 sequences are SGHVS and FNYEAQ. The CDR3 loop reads CASSLATSGSRNEQFF. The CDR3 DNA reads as TGTGCCAGCAGCTTAGCGACTAGCGGGAGTAGAAATGAGCAGTTCTTC.

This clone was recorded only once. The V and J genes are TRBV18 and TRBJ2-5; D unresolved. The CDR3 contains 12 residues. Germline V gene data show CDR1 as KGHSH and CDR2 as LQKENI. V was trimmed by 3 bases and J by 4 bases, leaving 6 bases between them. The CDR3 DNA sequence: TGTGCCAGCTCACCCAACGGAGAGACCCAGTACTTC. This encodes CASSPNGETQYF.

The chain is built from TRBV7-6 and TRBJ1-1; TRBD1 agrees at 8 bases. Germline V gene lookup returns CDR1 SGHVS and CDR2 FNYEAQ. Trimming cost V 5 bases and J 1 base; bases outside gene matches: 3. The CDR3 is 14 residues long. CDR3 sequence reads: CASSVDRANTEAFF. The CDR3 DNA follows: TGTGCCAGCAGCGTGGACAGGGCGAACACTGAAGCTTTCTTT.

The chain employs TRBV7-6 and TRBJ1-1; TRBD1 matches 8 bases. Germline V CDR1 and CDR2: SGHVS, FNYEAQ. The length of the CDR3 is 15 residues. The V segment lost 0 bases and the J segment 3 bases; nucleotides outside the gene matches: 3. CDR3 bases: TGTGCCAGCAGCTTAGCGAACAGGGGGGACACTGAAGCTTTCTTT. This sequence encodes CASSLANRGDTEAFF.

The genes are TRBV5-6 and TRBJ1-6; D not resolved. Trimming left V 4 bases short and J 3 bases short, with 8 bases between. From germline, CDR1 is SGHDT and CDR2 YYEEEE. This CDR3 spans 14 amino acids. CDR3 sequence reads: CASSRTYYNSPLHF. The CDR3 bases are TGTGCCAGCAGCCGTACCTACTATAATTCACCCCTCCACTTT. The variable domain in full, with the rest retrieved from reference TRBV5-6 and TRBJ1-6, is DAGVTQSPTHLIKTRGQQVTLRCSPKSGHDTVSWYQQALGQGPQFIFQYYEEEERQRGNFPDRFSGHQFPNYSSELNVNALLLGDSALYLCASSRTYYNSPLHFGNGTRLTVT.

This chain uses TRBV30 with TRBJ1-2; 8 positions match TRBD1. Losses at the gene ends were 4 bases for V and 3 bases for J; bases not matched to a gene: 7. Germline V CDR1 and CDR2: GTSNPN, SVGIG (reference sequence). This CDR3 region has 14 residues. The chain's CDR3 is CAWTLGQGDYGYTF. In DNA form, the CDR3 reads TGTGCCTGGACCCTCGGACAGGGCGACTATGGCTACACCTTC. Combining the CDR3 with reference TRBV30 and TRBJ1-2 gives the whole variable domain SQTIHQWPATLVQPVGSPLSLECTVEGTSNPNLYWYRQAAGRGLQLLFYSVGIGQISSEVPQNLSASRPQDRQFILSSKKLLLSDSGFYLCAWTLGQGDYGYTFGSGTRLTVV.

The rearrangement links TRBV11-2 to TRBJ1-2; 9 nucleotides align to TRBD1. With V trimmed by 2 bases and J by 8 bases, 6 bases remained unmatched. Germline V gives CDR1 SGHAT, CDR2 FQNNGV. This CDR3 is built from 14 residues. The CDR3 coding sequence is TGTGCCAGCAGCTTATTTAGGACAGGGGAAGGCTACACCTTC. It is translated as CASSLFRTGEGYTF.

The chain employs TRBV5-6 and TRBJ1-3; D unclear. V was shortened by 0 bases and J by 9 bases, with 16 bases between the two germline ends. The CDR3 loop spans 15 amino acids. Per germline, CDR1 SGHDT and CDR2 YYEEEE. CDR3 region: CASSLAEPGVSTIYF. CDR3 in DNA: TGTGCCAGCAGCTTGGCCGAACCCGGGGTGAGCACCATATATTTT.

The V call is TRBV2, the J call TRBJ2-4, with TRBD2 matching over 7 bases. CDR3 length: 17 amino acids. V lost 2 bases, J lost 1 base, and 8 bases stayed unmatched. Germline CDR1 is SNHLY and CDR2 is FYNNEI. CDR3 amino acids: CASSEREGSDAKNIQYF. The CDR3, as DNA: TGTGCCAGCAGTGAAAGGGAGGGGAGCGATGCCAAAAACATTCAGTACTTC.

The CDR3 spells CAWSRFGEQYF. CDR3 bases: TGTGCCTGGAGCCGGTTCGGCGAGCAGTACTTC. This chain connects TRBV30 to TRBJ2-7; the D is unclear. Germline V CDR1 and CDR2: GTSNPN, SVGIG (reference sequence). The germline V and J ends were trimmed by 3 bases and 6 bases, with 9 bases remaining between them. This CDR3 region has 11 residues. The variable domain in full, completed from reference TRBV30 and TRBJ2-7, reads SQTIHQWPATLVQPVGSPLSLECTVEGTSNPNLYWYRQAAGRGLQLLFYSVGIGQISSEVPQNLSASRPQDRQFILSSKKLLLSDSGFYLCAWSRFGEQYFGPGTRLTVT.

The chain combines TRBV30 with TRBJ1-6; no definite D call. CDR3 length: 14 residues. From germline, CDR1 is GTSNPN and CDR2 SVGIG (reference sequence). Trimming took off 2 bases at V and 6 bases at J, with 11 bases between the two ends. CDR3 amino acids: CAWSPRSGNSPLHF. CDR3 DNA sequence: TGTGCCTGGAGTCCCCGTTCCGGTAATTCACCCCTCCACTTT.